The rows below give T cell receptor beta chains drawn from one sample of a study of OX40 agonist ivuxolimab in advanced cancers. The assay was immunoSEQ multiplex PCR, and TCRdb's table has in-frame clones only and misses some. The repertoire has fewer than 30,000 clones, over 80% of them found once; the top ten carry 8% to 9%. Sequenced here: CD4+ or CD8+ T cells sorted from blood, sampled in a trial of the OX40 agonist ivuxolimab. Source of these receptors: an adult with an advanced solid tumor such as melanoma, head and neck, liver or kidney cancer. Both conserved end residues are part of each CDR3. Fields, in order: V gene, clone size, J gene, CDR3 length, D gene, CDR3 protein, CDR3 DNA. A D gene is named only where the DNA matches it firmly. A row's size may be missing; if present it is once, few, many or a size class.

>TRBV12-5|-|TRBJ2-5|13|-
CASGFNLLETQYF
TGTGCTAGTGGTTTTAATTTGCTCGAGACCCAGTACTTC
>TRBV27|once|TRBJ2-7|14|-
CASSLLGGHYEQYF
TGTGCCAGCAGTTTATTGGGCGGACACTACGAGCAGTACTTC
>TRBV6-4|-|TRBJ2-1|13|-
CASSDGRGYEQFF
TGTGCCAGCAGTGACGGGCGGGGATATGAGCAGTTCTTC
>TRBV7-6|-|TRBJ2-7|16|TRBD1
CASSLTGTGEFYEQYF
TGTGCCAGCAGCTTAACCGGGACAGGGGAGTTCTACGAGCAGTACTTC
>TRBV7-2|-|TRBJ2-5|13|-
CASSLNRQETQYF
TGTGCCAGCAGCTTAAACAGACAAGAGACCCAGTACTTC
>TRBV9|-|TRBJ1-6|18|TRBD1
CASSSQVGVTGGESPLHF
TGTGCCAGCAGCTCCCAGGTGGGTGTGACAGGGGGCGAGTCACCCCTCCACTTT
>TRBV19|few|TRBJ2-7|12|TRBD1
CASSTDRLEQYF
TGTGCCAGTAGTACGGACAGGCTCGAGCAGTACTTC
>TRBV13|-|TRBJ1-1|16|-
CASSLLREGMNTEAFF
TGTGCCAGCAGCCTACTCAGGGAGGGTATGAACACTGAAGCTTTCTTT
>TRBV7-9|-|TRBJ2-3|15|TRBD2
CASNPAGGGTDTQYF
TGTGCCAGCAACCCAGCGGGGGGAGGCACAGATACGCAGTATTTT
>TRBV6-9|-|TRBJ2-7|12|-
CASSPNSYEQYF
TGTGCCAGCAGTCCTAATTCCTACGAGCAGTACTTC
>TRBV27|-|TRBJ1-6|13|-
CASSGGSVAPLHF
TGTGCCAGCAGTGGGGGCTCCGTAGCCCCCCTCCACTTT
>TRBV25-1|few|TRBJ1-1|13|-
CASSESGNTEAFF
TGTGCCAGCAGTGAATCGGGGAACACTGAAGCTTTCTTT
>TRBV25-1|-|TRBJ2-5|13|TRBD2
CATKAGAGETQYF
TGTGCCACCAAAGCGGGGGCAGGTGAGACCCAGTACTTC
>TRBV6-5|-|TRBJ1-5|12|-
CASSHTSQPQHF
TGTGCCAGCAGTCACACAAGTCAGCCCCAGCATTTT
>TRBV5-1|-|TRBJ2-1|15|TRBD2
CASSLRLARYNEQFF
TGCGCCAGCAGCTTGAGACTAGCCAGATACAATGAGCAGTTCTTC
>TRBV15|few|TRBJ2-7|15|-
CATSRVKQNHYEQYF
TGTGCCACCAGCAGAGTCAAACAGAACCACTACGAGCAGTACTTC
>TRBV14|medium-sized|TRBJ1-4|14|-
CASSRQSTNEKLFF
TGTGCCAGCAGCAGACAGTCAACTAATGAAAAACTGTTTTTT
>TRBV1|-|TRBJ1-5|22|-
CTSSQEAVLGGPCGLNNQPQHF
TGCACCAGCAGCCAAGAGGCCGTTCTAGGGGGTCCCTGCGGGCTCAACAATCAGCCCCAGCATTTT
>TRBV27|-|TRBJ1-6|17|TRBD1
CASSTAWRQGRDSPLHF
TGTGCCAGCAGTACCGCCTGGCGACAGGGGCGGGATTCACCCCTCCACTTT
>TRBV27|-|TRBJ2-7|14|-
CASSFGRGWYEQYF
TGTGCCAGCAGTTTCGGCAGGGGATGGTACGAGCAGTACTTC
>TRBV7-9|-|TRBJ1-1|16|-
CASSLPRTGRNTEAFF
TGTGCCAGCAGCTTACCCCGGACTGGGAGGAACACTGAAGCTTTCTTT
>TRBV10-2|-|TRBJ2-1|11|-
CASNQYNEQFF
TGCGCCAGCAACCAATACAATGAGCAGTTCTTC
>TRBV4-1|once|TRBJ1-2|16|-
CASSREPGLANYGYTF
TGCGCCAGCAGCCGTGAACCGGGGCTAGCTAACTATGGCTACACCTTC
>TRBV25-1|-|TRBJ2-1|17|-
CASSEGGGLGSYNEQFF
TGTGCCAGCAGTGAAGGGGGGGGCCTTGGCTCCTACAATGAGCAGTTCTTC
>TRBV19|-|TRBJ2-3|15|-
CASSIGSRGTDTQYF
TGTGCCAGTAGTATAGGGTCCCGGGGCACAGATACGCAGTATTTT
>TRBV14|-|TRBJ2-1|18|-
CASSHHMTEIRSYNEQFF
TGTGCCAGCAGCCACCACATGACAGAGATTCGCTCCTACAATGAGCAGTTCTTC
>TRBV19|-|TRBJ2-5|16|TRBD1
CASSRDREKYQETQYF
TGTGCCAGTTCCCGGGACAGGGAAAAGTACCAAGAGACCCAGTACTTC
>TRBV6-6|-|TRBJ1-2|15|-
CASSYSFAQGYGYTF
TGTGCCAGCAGTTACTCCTTTGCACAGGGTTACGGCTACACCTTC
>TRBV6-5|-|TRBJ1-2|16|-
CASSYSTRGSNYGYTF
TGTGCCAGCAGTTACTCGACACGCGGTAGTAACTATGGCTACACCTTC
>TRBV7-9|-|TRBJ2-2|16|-
CASSFALEPQAGELFF
TGTGCCAGCAGCTTCGCCCTAGAGCCCCAGGCCGGGGAGCTGTTTTTT
>TRBV7-9|-|TRBJ2-5|15|TRBD1
CASSPDLGTEETQYF
TGTGCCAGCAGCCCGGATCTAGGGACAGAAGAGACCCAGTACTTC
>TRBV27|-|TRBJ2-3|11|-
CASRERRTQYF
TGTGCCAGCAGGGAAAGGAGAACGCAGTATTTT
>TRBV7-9|-|TRBJ1-4|15|-
CASSLVGSTNEKLFF
TGTGCCAGCAGCTTAGTAGGCTCAACTAATGAAAAACTGTTTTTT
>TRBV4-1|-|TRBJ2-2|14|-
CASRERGLTGELFF
TGCGCCAGCAGGGAAAGAGGGCTCACCGGGGAGCTGTTTTTT
>TRBV27|-|TRBJ2-7|15|-
CASHAITGRAYEQYF
TGTGCCAGCCATGCAATAACAGGGCGTGCCTACGAGCAGTACTTC
>TRBV28|-|TRBJ1-5|16|TRBD1
CASSGDRGNSNQPQHF
TGTGCCAGCAGTGGGGACAGGGGGAATAGCAATCAGCCCCAGCATTTT
>TRBV14|-|TRBJ1-1|15|-
CASSIAGGRGTEAFF
TGTGCCAGCAGCATTGCCGGGGGCAGGGGCACTGAAGCTTTCTTT
>TRBV4-3|-|TRBJ2-3|17|TRBD2
CASSQSSGGAGTDTQYF
TGCGCCAGCAGCCAATCTAGCGGGGGGGCTGGCACAGATACGCAGTATTTT
>TRBV11-2|-|TRBJ1-1|13|-
CASSLHNRRQAFF
TGTGCCAGCAGTCTTCACAACAGGCGTCAAGCTTTCTTT
>TRBV4-3|-|TRBJ2-7|15|TRBD1
CASSQIQGAPYEQYF
TGCGCCAGCAGCCAAATACAGGGGGCGCCGTACGAGCAGTACTTC
>TRBV6-6|few|TRBJ1-3|15|-
CASSQGPRGNNTIYF
TGTGCCAGCAGTCAAGGTCCCAGAGGGAACAACACCATATATTTT
>TRBV4-3|few|TRBJ1-1|12|TRBD1
CASSFTGGFAFF
TGCGCCAGCAGCTTCACAGGGGGTTTTGCTTTCTTT
>TRBV6-4|-|TRBJ1-6|13|-
CASSDGTNSPLHF
TGTGCCAGCAGTGACGGGACAAATTCACCCCTCCACTTT
>TRBV7-6|few|TRBJ2-1|11|-
CASSSGNEQFF
TGTGCCAGCAGCTCCGGCAATGAGCAGTTCTTC
>TRBV2|-|TRBJ1-6|14|TRBD1
CASTWDRDNSPLHF
TGTGCCAGCACTTGGGACAGAGATAATTCACCCCTCCACTTT
>TRBV10-2|-|TRBJ1-6|14|-
CASREDRRNSPLHF
TGCGCCAGCAGGGAAGACAGGCGAAATTCACCCCTCCACTTT
>TRBV27|-|TRBJ1-1|14|-
CASTKQGWGTEAFF
TGTGCCAGCACGAAACAAGGGTGGGGAACTGAAGCTTTCTTT
>TRBV7-9|-|TRBJ2-3|16|TRBD2
CASSEGLAGFLDTQYF
TGTGCCAGCAGCGAGGGACTAGCGGGGTTCCTAGATACGCAGTATTTT
>TRBV11-2|once|TRBJ1-1|13|-
CASSLVKGTEAFF
TGTGCCAGCAGCTTAGTAAAAGGGACTGAAGCTTTCTTT
>TRBV13|-|TRBJ1-1|13|-
CASSLGQSFEAFF
TGTGCCAGCAGCTTAGGACAGAGTTTTGAAGCTTTCTTT